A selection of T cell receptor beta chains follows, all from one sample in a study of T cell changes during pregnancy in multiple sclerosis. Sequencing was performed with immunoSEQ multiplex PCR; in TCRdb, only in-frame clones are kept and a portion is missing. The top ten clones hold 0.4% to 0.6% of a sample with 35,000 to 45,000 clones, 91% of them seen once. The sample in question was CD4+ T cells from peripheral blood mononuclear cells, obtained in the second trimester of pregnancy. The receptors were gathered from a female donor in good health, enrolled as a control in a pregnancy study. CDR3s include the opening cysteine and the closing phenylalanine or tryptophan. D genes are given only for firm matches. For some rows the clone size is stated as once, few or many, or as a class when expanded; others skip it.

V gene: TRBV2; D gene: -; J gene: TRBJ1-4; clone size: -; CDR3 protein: CASSEAGGGKLFF; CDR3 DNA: TGTGCCAGCAGTGAAGCCGGGGGAGGAAAACTGTTTTTT
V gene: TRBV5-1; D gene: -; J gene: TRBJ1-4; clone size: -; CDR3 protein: CASSFSGSNEKLFF; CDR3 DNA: TGCGCCAGCAGCTTCTCCGGGTCTAATGAAAAACTGTTTTTT
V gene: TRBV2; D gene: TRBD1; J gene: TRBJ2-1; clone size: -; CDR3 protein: CASSGTGGGNEQFF; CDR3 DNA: TGTGCCAGCAGTGGGACAGGGGGAGGAAATGAGCAGTTCTTC
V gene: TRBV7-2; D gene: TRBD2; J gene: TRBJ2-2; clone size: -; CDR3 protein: CASSSLARWTTGELFF; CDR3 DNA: TGTGCCAGCAGCTCACTAGCGCGATGGACCACCGGGGAGCTGTTTTTT
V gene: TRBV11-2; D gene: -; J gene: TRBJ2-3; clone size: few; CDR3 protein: CASTSSISTTDTQYF; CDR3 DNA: TGTGCCAGCACCTCGAGTATTAGCACCACAGATACGCAGTATTTT
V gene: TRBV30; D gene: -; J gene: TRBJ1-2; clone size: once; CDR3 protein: CAWDGRGYGYTF; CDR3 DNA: TGTGCCTGGGATGGGAGAGGCTATGGCTACACCTTC
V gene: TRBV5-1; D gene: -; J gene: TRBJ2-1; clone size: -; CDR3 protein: CASSLGTGTISYNEQFF; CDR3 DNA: TGCGCCAGCAGCTTGGGAACAGGGACGATCTCCTACAATGAGCAGTTCTTC
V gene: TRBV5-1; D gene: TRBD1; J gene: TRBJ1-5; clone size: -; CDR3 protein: CASSWGPDRGENQPQHF; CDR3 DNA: TGCGCCAGCAGCTGGGGTCCCGACAGGGGAGAGAATCAGCCCCAGCATTTT
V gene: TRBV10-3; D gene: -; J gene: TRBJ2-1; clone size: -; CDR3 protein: CAISDRVSYNEQFF; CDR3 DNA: TGTGCCATCAGTGACAGGGTTTCCTACAATGAGCAGTTCTTC
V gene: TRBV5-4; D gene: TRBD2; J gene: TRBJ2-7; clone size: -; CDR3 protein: CASSRSTGTSYSYEQYF; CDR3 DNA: TGTGCCAGCAGCAGGAGTACCGGGACTAGCTACTCCTACGAGCAGTACTTC
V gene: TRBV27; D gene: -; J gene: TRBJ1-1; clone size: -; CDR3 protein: CASSPEGRGAEAFF; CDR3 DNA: TGTGCCAGCAGCCCGGAGGGAAGGGGCGCGGAAGCTTTCTTT
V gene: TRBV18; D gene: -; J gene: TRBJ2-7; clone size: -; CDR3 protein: CASSPTPTGGEQYF; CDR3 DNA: TGTGCCAGCTCACCTACCCCTACCGGCGGGGAGCAGTACTTC
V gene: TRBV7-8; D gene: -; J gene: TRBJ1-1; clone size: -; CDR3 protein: CASSLGRGGLTEAFF; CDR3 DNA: TGTGCCAGCAGCTTAGGGAGGGGGGGGCTGACTGAAGCTTTCTTT
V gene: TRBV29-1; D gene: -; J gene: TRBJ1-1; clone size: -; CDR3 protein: CSGFRWNTEAFF; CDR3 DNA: TGCAGCGGATTCAGGTGGAACACTGAAGCTTTCTTT
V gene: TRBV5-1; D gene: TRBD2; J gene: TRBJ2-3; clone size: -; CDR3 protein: CASSLNLAGGQDTQYF; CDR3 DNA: TGCGCCAGCAGCTTGAACCTAGCGGGAGGGCAAGATACGCAGTATTTT
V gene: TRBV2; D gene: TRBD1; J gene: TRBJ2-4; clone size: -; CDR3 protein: CASRGTRGLAKNIQYF; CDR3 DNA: TGTGCCAGCAGGGGGACCAGGGGGCTAGCCAAAAACATTCAGTACTTC
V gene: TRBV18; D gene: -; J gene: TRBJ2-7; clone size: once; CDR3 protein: CASSPPDRSYEQYF; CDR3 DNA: TGTGCCAGCTCACCACCCGACAGGAGTTACGAGCAGTACTTC
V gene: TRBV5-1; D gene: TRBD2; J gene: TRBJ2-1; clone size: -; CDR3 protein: CASSLLPSGNEQFF; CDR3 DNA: TGCGCCAGCAGCTTGCTGCCTAGCGGGAATGAGCAGTTCTTC
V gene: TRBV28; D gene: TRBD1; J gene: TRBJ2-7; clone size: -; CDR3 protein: CASSPGQGAYEQYF; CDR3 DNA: TGTGCCAGCAGTCCGGGACAGGGAGCCTACGAGCAGTACTTC
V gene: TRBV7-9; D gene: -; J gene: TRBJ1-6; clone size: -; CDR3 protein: CASSYGTRPNSPLHF; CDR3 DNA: TGTGCCAGCAGCTACGGGACAAGGCCCAATTCACCCCTCCACTTT
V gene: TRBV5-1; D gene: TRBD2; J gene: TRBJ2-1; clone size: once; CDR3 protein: CASSLDTSGSFHNEQFF; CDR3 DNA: TGCGCCAGCAGCTTGGATACTAGCGGGAGTTTCCACAATGAGCAGTTCTTC
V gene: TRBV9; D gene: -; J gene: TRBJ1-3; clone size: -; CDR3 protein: CASSDRGKSGNTIYF; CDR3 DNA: TGTGCCAGCAGCGATAGGGGTAAATCTGGAAACACCATATATTTT
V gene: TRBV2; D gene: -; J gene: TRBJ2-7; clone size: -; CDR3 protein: CASSGYRAPYEQYF; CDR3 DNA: TGTGCCAGCAGTGGGTACAGGGCCCCCTACGAGCAGTACTTC
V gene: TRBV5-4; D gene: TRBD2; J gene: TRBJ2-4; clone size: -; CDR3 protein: CASSLRATGGDIQYF; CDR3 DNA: TGTGCCAGCAGCCTCCGGGCCACGGGAGGGGACATTCAGTACTTC
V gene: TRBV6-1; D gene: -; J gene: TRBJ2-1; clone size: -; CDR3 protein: CASRPLSREYNEQFF; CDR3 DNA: TGTGCCAGCAGGCCTCTCTCGAGGGAGTACAATGAGCAGTTCTTC
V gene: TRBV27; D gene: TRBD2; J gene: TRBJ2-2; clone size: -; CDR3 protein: CASRKRAGGMSNTGELFF; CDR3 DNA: TGTGCCAGCAGGAAAAGAGCGGGAGGGATGTCGAACACCGGGGAGCTGTTTTTT
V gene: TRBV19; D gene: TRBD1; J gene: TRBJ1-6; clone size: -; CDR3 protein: CASSRNNQGAGNSPLHF; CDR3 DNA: TGTGCCAGTAGCAGAAATAACCAGGGGGCTGGCAATTCACCCCTCCACTTT
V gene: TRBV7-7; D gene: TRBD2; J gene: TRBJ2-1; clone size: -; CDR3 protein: CASSPGVAGAGNEQFF; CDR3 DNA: TGTGCTAGCAGCCCGGGGGTAGCGGGAGCCGGCAATGAGCAGTTCTTC
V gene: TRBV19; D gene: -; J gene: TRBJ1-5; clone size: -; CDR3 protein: CASSIALGGAQPQHF; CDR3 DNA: TGTGCCAGTAGTATAGCCTTGGGAGGGGCCCAGCCCCAGCATTTT
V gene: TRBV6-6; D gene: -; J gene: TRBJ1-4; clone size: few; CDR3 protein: CASSYRRPGEKLFF; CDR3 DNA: TGTGCCAGCAGTTACAGACGGCCGGGGGAAAAACTGTTTTTT
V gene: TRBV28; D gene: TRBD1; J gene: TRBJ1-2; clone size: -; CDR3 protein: CASTVSRGRDYGYTF; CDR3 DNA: TGTGCCAGCACCGTAAGCAGGGGGCGAGATTATGGCTACACCTTC
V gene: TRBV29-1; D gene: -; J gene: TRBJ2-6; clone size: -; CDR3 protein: CSVDQGTGANVLTF; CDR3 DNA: TGCAGCGTTGACCAGGGGACTGGGGCCAACGTCCTGACTTTC
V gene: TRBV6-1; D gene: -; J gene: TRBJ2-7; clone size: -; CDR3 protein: CASSGSSGGLYEQYF; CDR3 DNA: TGTGCCAGCAGTGGATCCTCAGGGGGGCTCTACGAGCAGTACTTC
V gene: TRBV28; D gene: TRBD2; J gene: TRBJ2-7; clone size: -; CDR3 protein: CASSSTSGGRYEQYF; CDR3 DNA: TGTGCCAGCAGTTCGACTAGCGGGGGCCGCTACGAGCAGTACTTC
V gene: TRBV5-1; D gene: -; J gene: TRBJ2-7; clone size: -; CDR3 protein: CASSTGYSYEQYF; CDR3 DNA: TGCGCCAGCAGCACAGGGTACTCCTACGAGCAGTACTTC
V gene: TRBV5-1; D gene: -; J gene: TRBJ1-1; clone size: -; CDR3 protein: CASSLSNTMNTEAFF; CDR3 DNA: TGCGCCAGCAGCTTGTCTAATACTATGAACACTGAAGCTTTCTTT
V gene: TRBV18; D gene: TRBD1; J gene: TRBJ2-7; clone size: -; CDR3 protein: CASSTGTGAYEQYF; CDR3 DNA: TGTGCCAGCTCAACCGGGACAGGAGCCTACGAGCAGTACTTC
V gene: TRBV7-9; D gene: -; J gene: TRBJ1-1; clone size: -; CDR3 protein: CASRGGFDGAVAFF; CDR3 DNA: TGTGCCAGCAGGGGGGGGTTCGACGGCGCAGTAGCTTTCTTT
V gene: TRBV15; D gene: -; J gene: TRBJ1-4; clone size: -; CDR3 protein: CATSTQVVEGQKLFF; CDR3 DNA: TGTGCCACCAGCACCCAGGTTGTCGAAGGTCAAAAACTGTTTTTT
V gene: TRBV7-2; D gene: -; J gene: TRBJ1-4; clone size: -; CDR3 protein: CASSLPGDEKLFF; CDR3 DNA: TGTGCCAGCAGCCTACCAGGGGACGAAAAACTGTTTTTT
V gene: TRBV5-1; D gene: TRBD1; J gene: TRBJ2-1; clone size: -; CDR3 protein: CASSSPGQGGNEQFF; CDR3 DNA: TGCGCCAGCAGCTCGCCGGGACAGGGGGGCAATGAGCAGTTCTTC
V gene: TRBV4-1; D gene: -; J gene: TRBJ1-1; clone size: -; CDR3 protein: CASSLSTGDRAFF; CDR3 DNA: TGCGCCAGCAGCCTAAGTACGGGGGATAGGGCTTTCTTT
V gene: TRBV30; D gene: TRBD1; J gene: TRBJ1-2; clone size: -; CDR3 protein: CAHGTGSNYGYTF; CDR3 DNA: TGTGCCCATGGGACAGGCTCAAACTATGGCTACACCTTC
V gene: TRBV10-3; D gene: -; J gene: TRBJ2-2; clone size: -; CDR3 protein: CAIRGVYGELFF; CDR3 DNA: TGTGCCATCAGGGGAGTATACGGGGAGCTGTTTTTT
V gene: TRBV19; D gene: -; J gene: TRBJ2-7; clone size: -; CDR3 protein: CASSKGGDAYEQYF; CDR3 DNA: TGTGCCAGTAGTAAGGGCGGGGATGCCTACGAGCAGTACTTC
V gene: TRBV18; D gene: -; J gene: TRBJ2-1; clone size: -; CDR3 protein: CASSPPGGAFYNEQFF; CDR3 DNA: TGTGCCAGCTCACCACCCGGCGGGGCCTTCTACAATGAGCAGTTCTTC
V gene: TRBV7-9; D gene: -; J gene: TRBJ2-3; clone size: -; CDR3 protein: CASSAILTSTDTQYF; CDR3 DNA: TGTGCCAGCAGCGCGATATTAACTAGCACAGATACGCAGTATTTT
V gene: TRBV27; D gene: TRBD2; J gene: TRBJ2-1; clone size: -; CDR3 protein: CASSLTSGSSGEQFF; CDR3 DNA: TGTGCCAGCAGTTTAACTAGCGGGAGCTCGGGTGAGCAGTTCTTC
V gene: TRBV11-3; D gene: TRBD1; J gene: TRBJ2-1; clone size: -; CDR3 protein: CASSRGQINEQFF; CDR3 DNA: TGTGCCAGCAGCAGGGGACAGATCAATGAGCAGTTCTTC
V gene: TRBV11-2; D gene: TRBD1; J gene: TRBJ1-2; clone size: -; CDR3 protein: CASSLIIRAGGNYGYTF; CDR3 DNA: TGTGCCAGCAGCTTAATAATTCGGGCAGGGGGTAACTATGGCTACACCTTC